These 10 T cell receptor beta chains came from one sample sequenced in a study of metastatic and nonmetastatic thyroid tumors. There were no patients who had received any treatment before thyroid surgery. From the PCR reads, TCRdb re-called clones with MiXCR. The profile shows 39,000 or so clones, around half of them singletons. The sequenced sample was tumor tissue. These receptors originate from a male donor with papillary thyroid cancer or a benign thyroid nodule (not recorded which). Some clones in this sample may be carry-over from other donors' samples.

Relative to its sample, this clone is medium-sized. J is TRBJ1-4 and V is TRBV5-4; D not certain. V was clipped by 4 bases and J by 10 bases, with 14 bases between them. Germline-derived CDR1 and CDR2 are SGHNT and YYREEE (reference sequence). The CDR3 totals 13 residues. The CDR3 is CASSIREVGKLFF. CDR3 in DNA: TGTGCCAGCAGCATCCGAGAGGTGGGAAAACTGTTTTTT.

The chain employs TRBV30 and TRBJ2-7, with D maybe TRBD2 (5 bases). V was shortened by 0 bases and J by 6 bases, with 6 bases between the two germline ends. This CDR3 has 11 residues. In germline, CDR1 is GTSNPN, CDR2 SVGIG (reference sequence). This CDR3 reads CAWSVGSEQYF. The DNA for the CDR3 is TGTGCCTGGAGTGTAGGGAGCGAGCAGTACTTC.

As concerns this clone: The conserved closing phenylalanine or tryptophan is absent in this CDR3, likely reflecting a read error. This sequence joins TRBV2 and TRBJ1-5; D gene uncertain. Per the germline V gene, CDR1 is SNHLY and CDR2 is FYNNEI. The CDR3 runs to 14 residues. Trimming took off 5 bases at V and 0 bases at J, with 8 bases between the two ends. This CDR3 is CASSQEGSNQPQHL. CDR3 sequence (DNA): TGTGCCAGCAGTCAGGAGGGTAGCAATCAGCCCCAGCATTTA.

This sequence joins TRBV19 and TRBJ2-1, with D perhaps given as TRBD1 or TRBD2 (5 bases each). V gave up 6 bases and J gave up 8 bases, with 17 bases separating them. Germline CDR1 reads LNHDA; CDR2 reads SQIVND (reference sequence). The length of the CDR3 is 14 residues. The DNA for the CDR3 is TGTGCCAGTAGCGACCGATATGGGGACGATGAGCAGTTCTTC. Protein product: CASSDRYGDDEQFF.

V is TRBV12-3 or TRBV12-4 and J is TRBJ2-7, with D uncertain. V was pared by 0 bases and J by 1 base, with 4 bases between. The CDR3 is 13 residues long. The CDR3 region has the DNA TGTGCCAGCAGTTTAGCGGCTTCCTACGAGCAGTACGTC. Amino acid sequence: CASSLAASYEQYV.

This clone came up a few times. The CDR3 here is CASSYMGTSFDEQYF. The CDR3 nucleotides read TGTGCCAGCAGTTACATGGGGACTAGTTTTGACGAGCAGTACTTC. V is TRBV6-5 and J is TRBJ2-7; TRBD2 aligns across 8 bases. The CDR3 has 15 residues. Trimming cost V 2 bases and J 5 bases; bases outside gene matches: 8. Germline V gene lookup returns CDR1 MNHEY and CDR2 SVGAGI.

This chain connects TRBV12-3 or TRBV12-4 to TRBJ2-7; 14 nucleotides match TRBD2. V shed 3 bases, J shed 7 bases, and the junction held 8 bases outside the gene matches. This CDR3 comprises 16 residues. The CDR3 DNA sequence: TGTGCCAGCAGTTTGGAGGGACTAGCGGGAGTAGTAGAGCAGTACTTC. Protein: CASSLEGLAGVVEQYF.

Here the CDR3 DNA reads TGTGCCAGCTCAACGGGACAGGGGACCTCCTACGAGCAGTACTTC. Translation gives CASSTGQGTSYEQYF. The chain recombines TRBV18 with TRBJ2-7, with 10 bases identical to TRBD1. Germline V gives CDR1 KGHSH, CDR2 LQKENI. The length of the CDR3 is 15 residues. V shed 5 bases and J 0 bases; nucleotides not matched to a gene: 4.

This sequence joins TRBV28 and TRBJ1-6, with 9 bases aligning to TRBD1. The CDR3 extends over 14 amino acids. The V and J ends lost 5 bases and 10 bases, in that order; junction bases with no gene match: 6. The germline gives CDR1 MDHEN, CDR2 SYDVKM. CDR3 amino acids: CASSPGTGSSPLHF. In DNA form, the CDR3 reads TGTGCCAGCAGTCCTGGGACAGGGAGCTCACCCCTCCACTTT.

J is TRBJ2-1 and V is TRBV20-1; D remains ambiguous. The V end was cut by 3 bases, the J end by 0 bases, with 12 bases between. Germline values: CDR1 DFQATT, CDR2 SNEGSKA (reference sequence). There are 15 residues in the CDR3. In nucleotides, the CDR3 is TGCAGTGCTAGTATGGGCGGTAACTCCTACAATGAGCAGTTCTTC. Encoded protein: CSASMGGNSYNEQFF.